A single sample gave rise to the 14 T cell receptor beta chains below, sequenced in a study of identical twins. TCRdb re-derived calls from the 5' RACE reads in MiXCR, one entry per CDR3 protein. The profile shows 420,000 or so distinct CDR3 sequences, about a fifth of them singletons. The sample consisted of naive T cells sorted from blood. The receptors come from a man in his fifties or sixties in good health.

The chain has TRBV12-3 or TRBV12-4 and TRBJ2-2; unclear D gene. V lost 2 bases to trimming and J lost 1 base, with 5 bases between them. This CDR3 region has 14 residues. CDR3 region: CASSLFGNTGELFF. CDR3 sequence (DNA): TGTGCCAGCAGTTTATTCGGGAACACCGGGGAGCTGTTTTTT.

In DNA, the CDR3 is TGCGCCAGCAGCGATCCCTCTGGGGCCAACGTCCTGACTTTC. Translation: CASSDPSGANVLTF. The chain links TRBV5-1 to TRBJ2-6, with D hard to call. The CDR3 extends over 14 amino acids. Looked up from germline, CDR1 is SGHRS and CDR2 is YFSETQ. Trimming cost V 4 bases and J 0 bases, with 5 bases left between them.

The chain links TRBV7-9 to TRBJ1-2; tentative D call: TRBD1 (6 bases). Germline V lookup: CDR1 SEHNR, CDR2 FQNEAQ (reference sequence). V was shortened by 5 bases and J by 8 bases, with 15 bases between the two germline ends. This CDR3 spans 13 amino acids. CDR3 protein: CASSLPGADGYTF. CDR3 nucleotides: TGTGCCAGCAGCCTCCCGGGGGCGGACGGCTACACCTTC.

This clonotype was found many times. The V call is TRBV20-1, the J call TRBJ2-5, with 7 bases that match TRBD2. This CDR3 is built from 15 residues. With 1 base clipped from V and 5 bases from J, the junction kept 10 bases outside the gene matches. Germline values: CDR1 DFQATT, CDR2 SNEGSKA (reference sequence). CDR3 sequence (DNA): TGCAGTGCTAGAGCTGCGGGACTAACCGGGGAGACCCAGTACTTC. This encodes CSARAAGLTGETQYF.

The sample holds many counts of this clonotype. The chain is built from TRBV20-1 and TRBJ2-7, with D unclear. Looked up from germline, CDR1 is DFQATT and CDR2 is SNEGSKA (reference sequence). The CDR3 consists of 13 residues. Trimming cost V 2 bases and J 0 bases, with 8 bases left between them. CDR3: CSARPDSSYEQYF. CDR3 sequence (DNA): TGCAGTGCTAGACCCGATTCCTCCTACGAGCAGTACTTC.

This clonotype showed up just a few times. The genes are TRBV6-5 and TRBJ2-7; 11 bases are a match to TRBD2. Germline loops: CDR1 MNHEY, CDR2 SVGAGI. Unmatched junction bases numbered 6, after V lost 2 bases and J lost 0 bases. The CDR3 contains 17 residues. DNA for the CDR3: TGTGCCAGCAGTTACGCGATCGGGACTAGCGGCTCCTACGAGCAGTACTTC. The encoded protein is CASSYAIGTSGSYEQYF.

The rearrangement uses TRBV6-1 and TRBJ2-7; 8 positions match TRBD2. Germline CDR1 reads MNHNS; CDR2 reads SASEGT. The CDR3 is made up of 15 amino acids. Trimming cost V 5 bases and J 2 bases; bases outside gene matches: 8. DNA for the CDR3: TGTGCCAGCAGTCGGGCGGGAGGCAACCCCTACGAGCAGTACTTC. This sequence encodes CASSRAGGNPYEQYF.

This clonotype was seen a handful of times. This rearrangement joins TRBV25-1 to TRBJ2-7; TRBD1 matches at 8 bases. Trimming at V came to 6 bases and at J to 0 bases, leaving 4 bases not matched to a gene. The CDR3 covers 14 residues. Germline V CDR1 and CDR2: MGHDK, SYGVNS. The CDR3: CASRRTGSSYEQYF. The CDR3 DNA sequence: TGTGCCAGCAGGAGGACAGGGTCCTCCTACGAGCAGTACTTC.

V usage is TRBV5-1 and J usage is TRBJ2-2, with no clear D. Trimming left V 0 bases short and J 4 bases short, with 10 bases between. Germline V lookup: CDR1 SGHRS, CDR2 YFSETQ. CDR3 length equals 15 residues. CDR3 sequence reads: CASSLGSRGTGELFF. DNA for the CDR3: TGCGCCAGCAGCTTGGGTAGTAGAGGCACCGGGGAGCTGTTTTTT.

The chain is built from TRBV20-1 and TRBJ2-7, with 13 bases aligning to TRBD2. Germline-derived CDR1 and CDR2 are DFQATT and SNEGSKA (reference sequence). The CDR3 covers 15 residues. Trimming at V came to 0 bases and at J to 6 bases, leaving 5 bases not matched to a gene. CDR3 loop: CSARDRTSGSPEQYF. The CDR3 nucleotides read TGCAGTGCTAGAGATAGGACTAGCGGGAGTCCCGAGCAGTACTTC.

This clonotype was counted between two and nine times. The chain is built from TRBV5-1 and TRBJ2-1; D possibly matches TRBD1 or TRBD2 (6 bases each). From germline, CDR1 is SGHRS and CDR2 YFSETQ. CDR3 length: 14 amino acids. The V end lost 7 bases, the J end lost 6 bases, and 17 bases lay between the germline ends. CDR3 nucleotides: TGCGCCAGCGGTATAGGGGGAGGTTTCAATGAGCAGTTCTTC. This codes for CASGIGGGFNEQFF.

This clonotype was recorded many times. The V gene is TRBV12-3 or TRBV12-4, the J gene TRBJ2-1, with 7 bases that match TRBD1. Trimming at V came to 7 bases and at J to 11 bases, leaving 5 bases not matched to a gene. The CDR3 has 11 amino acids. CDR3 in DNA: TGTGCCAGCATGTCACAGGGGCAGCAGTTCTTC. Translated, it gives CASMSQGQQFF.

This clonotype was seen many times. The chain carries TRBV20-1 and TRBJ2-7; 10 positions match TRBD1. The J segment lost 0 bases and the V segment lost 6 bases, leaving 5 bases of the junction unmatched. Germline CDR1 reads DFQATT; CDR2 reads SNEGSKA (reference sequence). The CDR3 covers 14 residues. The CDR3 sequence is CSAPGQGSSYEQYF. The CDR3 bases are TGCAGTGCACCGGGACAGGGGAGCTCCTACGAGCAGTACTTC.

This clonotype has more than one count but fewer than ten. The CDR3 coding sequence is TGCGCCAGCAGTGCCGGGGGGGAACAAGAGACCCAGTACTTC. Translation: CASSAGGEQETQYF. The chain recombines TRBV5-1 with TRBJ2-5, with 8 bases that match TRBD2. This CDR3 is built from 14 residues. The germline V gene encodes CDR1 SGHRS and CDR2 YFSETQ. V was pared by 5 bases and J by 2 bases, with 5 bases of the junction left unmatched.